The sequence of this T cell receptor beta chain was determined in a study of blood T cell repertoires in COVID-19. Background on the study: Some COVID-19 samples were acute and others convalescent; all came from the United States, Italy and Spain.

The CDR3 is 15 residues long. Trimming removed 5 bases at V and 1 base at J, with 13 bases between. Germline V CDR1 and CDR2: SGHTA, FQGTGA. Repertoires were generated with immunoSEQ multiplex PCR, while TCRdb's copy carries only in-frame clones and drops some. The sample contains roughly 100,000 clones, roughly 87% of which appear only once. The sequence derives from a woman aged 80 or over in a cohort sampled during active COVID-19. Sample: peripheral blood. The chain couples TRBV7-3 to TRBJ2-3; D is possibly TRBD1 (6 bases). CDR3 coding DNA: TGTGCCAGCAGCATAAACAGGGCCGGCACAGATACGCAGTATTTT. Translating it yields CASSINRAGTDTQYF.